This T cell receptor beta chain emerged from a study of blood T cell repertoires in COVID-19. Study information: The United States, Italy and Spain provided the acute and convalescent COVID-19 samples. Sample material is recorded as cDNA or gDNA derived from T cells, B-cell-depleted T cells, or PBMCs.

The CDR3 has 14 amino acids. Germline CDR1 reads MDHEN; CDR2 reads SYDVKM. Trimming cost V 6 bases and J 4 bases, with 16 bases left between them. Source study methods: Cell counts per sample came from amplifying reference gene primers. Libraries were prepared by immunoSEQ multiplex PCR; TCRdb keeps only in-frame clonotypes and omits some of them. The V and J calls and clone size come from that table; D and trimming were worked out from the DNA. The data hold roughly 23,000 clones, with 75% to 95% observed a single time. The chain links TRBV28 to TRBJ2-7; D is possibly TRBD1 (6 bases). Source material: peripheral blood. The clonotype originates from a woman in her 70s with active COVID-19. The CDR3 DNA is TGTGCCAGCAGCTGGCCTGGACAGACTTACGAGCAGTACTTC. It yields the protein CASSWPGQTYEQYF. The full variable domain, with the rest looked up from reference TRBV28 and TRBJ2-7, is DVKVTQSSRYLVKRTGEKVFLECVQDMDHENMFWYRQDPGLGLRLIYFSYDVKMKEKGDIPEGYSVSREKKERFSLILESASTNQTSMYLCASSWPGQTYEQYFGPGTRLTVT.